These T cell receptor beta chains were read from a single sample in a study of blood T cell repertoires in COVID-19. Assay used: immunoSEQ multiplex PCR; TCRdb lists only in-frame clones, some missing. The sample yields roughly 41,000 clones, about 88% seen once. Sequenced material: peripheral blood. The receptors stem from a man aged 55 to 69 with active COVID-19. Each CDR3 is given with its conserved first and last residue. The D gene is left open where the match is weak. Clone size appears in some rows only: once, few, many, or a class for an expanded clone.

DNA | CDR3 | V | size | D | J
TGTGCCAGCAGCCAAGACGATCGGGGGCTAGCGGGAGGGCCCTCCTACGAGCAGTACTTC | CASSQDDRGLAGGPSYEQYF | TRBV4-2 | . | TRBD2 | TRBJ2-7
TGTGCCAGCAGCCGTGAGGACAGACGCTCCTCTGGAAACACCATATATTTT | CASSREDRRSSGNTIYF | TRBV3-1/TRBV3-2 | . | . | TRBJ1-3
TGTGCCACCAGCAGAGGCGGGAGTGCAGATACGCAGTATTTT | CATSRGGSADTQYF | TRBV15 | . | TRBD2 | TRBJ2-3
TGCGCCAGCAGCCAAGTCGCAGGTACCTACGAGCAGTACTTC | CASSQVAGTYEQYF | TRBV4-3 | . | . | TRBJ2-7
TGTGCCAGCAGTTACGTTAGCGAGAGCTCCTACAATGAGCAGTTCTTC | CASSYVSESSYNEQFF | TRBV6-5 | . | . | TRBJ2-1
TGTGCCACCTTAAGCCTCGGGGGACACTATGGCTACACCTTC | CATLSLGGHYGYTF | TRBV6-5 | . | . | TRBJ1-2
TGTGCCAGCAGCCCCGTGACAGGGCGGAACACCGGGGAGCTGTTTTTT | CASSPVTGRNTGELFF | TRBV11-2 | . | TRBD1 | TRBJ2-2
TGTGCCAGCAGCCCCGCCCCAGGGGTAGACAATGAGCAGTTCTTC | CASSPAPGVDNEQFF | TRBV7-8 | . | . | TRBJ2-1
TGTGCCACCAGTGATCGCGGGCAGGGGGCCGGCAATGAGCAGTTCTTC | CATSDRGQGAGNEQFF | TRBV24-1 | . | TRBD1 | TRBJ2-1
TGTGCCAGCAGAGCCGGCGGGGTAGTCGGAGAGCAGTACTTC | CASRAGGVVGEQYF | TRBV2 | . | . | TRBJ2-7
TGCGCCAGCAGCCAAGAGGGACAGGGGTCTGGTGGCTACACCTTC | CASSQEGQGSGGYTF | TRBV4-3 | . | TRBD1 | TRBJ1-2
TGTGCCAGCAGGGCAGCCGGGGGGTCGAATGAAGCTTTCTTT | CASRAAGGSNEAFF | TRBV28 | . | . | TRBJ1-1
TGCGCCAGCAGCCAAGCGGGCGGGAGCTCCTACAATGAGCAGTTCTTC | CASSQAGGSSYNEQFF | TRBV4-1 | . | TRBD2 | TRBJ2-1
TGTGCCAGCAGTGAGGGCGGAAAACAGCCCCAGCATTTT | CASSEGGKQPQHF | TRBV9 | few | . | TRBJ1-5
TGCGCCAGCAGCACGGGACAGCCAACCTACGAGCAGTACTTC | CASSTGQPTYEQYF | TRBV5-1 | . | TRBD1 | TRBJ2-7
TGTGCCATCAGTGAGTCGGGGATGGGACAGCAAGAGACCCAGTACTTC | CAISESGMGQQETQYF | TRBV10-3 | . | TRBD1 | TRBJ2-5
TGTGCCAGCAGCCCTGAGGGGGCCAATGAAGCTTTCTTT | CASSPEGANEAFF | TRBV9 | few | TRBD1 | TRBJ1-1
TGTGCCAGCAGTGACTGGACTAGCGGCACAGATACGCAGTATTTT | CASSDWTSGTDTQYF | TRBV2 | . | TRBD2 | TRBJ2-3